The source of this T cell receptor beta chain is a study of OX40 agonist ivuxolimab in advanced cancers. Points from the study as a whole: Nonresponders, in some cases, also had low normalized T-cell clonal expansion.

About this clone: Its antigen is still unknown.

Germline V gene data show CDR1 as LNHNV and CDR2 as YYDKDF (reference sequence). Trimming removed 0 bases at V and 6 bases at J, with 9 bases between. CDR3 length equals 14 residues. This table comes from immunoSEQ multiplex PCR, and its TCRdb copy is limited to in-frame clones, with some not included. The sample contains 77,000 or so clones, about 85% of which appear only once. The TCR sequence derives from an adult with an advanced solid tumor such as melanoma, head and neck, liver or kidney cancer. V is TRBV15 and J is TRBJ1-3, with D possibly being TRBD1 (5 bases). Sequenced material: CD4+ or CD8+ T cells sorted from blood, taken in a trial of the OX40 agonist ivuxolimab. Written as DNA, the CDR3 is TGTGCCACCAGCAGAGAACAGGAGGAAAACACCATATATTTT. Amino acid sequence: CATSREQEENTIYF.